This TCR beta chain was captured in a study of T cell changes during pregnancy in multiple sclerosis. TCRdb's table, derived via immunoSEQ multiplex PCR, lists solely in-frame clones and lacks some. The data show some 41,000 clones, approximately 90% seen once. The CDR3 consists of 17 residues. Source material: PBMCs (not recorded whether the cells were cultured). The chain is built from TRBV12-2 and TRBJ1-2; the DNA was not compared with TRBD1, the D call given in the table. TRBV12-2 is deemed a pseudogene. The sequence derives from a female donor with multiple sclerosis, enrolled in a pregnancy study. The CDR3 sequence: CASRFRGRQYPLYGYTF. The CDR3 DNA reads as TGTGCAAGTCGCTTCCGAGGCCGACAGTACCCACTTTATGGCTACACCTTC.